The clone carrying this T cell receptor (beta chain) was seen just once. Its antigen is undetermined. The data derive from a study of shared clonotypes between healthy human individuals. In the study overall: A couple of women and a few men aged 18 to 49 made up the donors. General study results and limits: Clonotypes that were shared across a handful of donors made up about 5.1% of naive CD4 clonotypes.

Assay used: immunoSEQ multiplex PCR; TCRdb lists only in-frame clones, some missing. Among just over 2,000,000 clones listed, about 95% were seen once. Terminally differentiated effector memory CD45RA+ cells were excluded by CCR7 positive selection of CD45RO-negative cells. The sequence was collected from a man aged 18-30 years in good health. The sequenced sample was naive CD8+ T cells sorted from blood.

CDR3 DNA: TGTGCCAGCAACTTCCGAGCGGGTGTCCACGAGCAGTACTTC. Translating it yields CASNFRAGVHEQYF. The V gene is TRBV6-5, the J gene TRBJ2-7; possibly TRBD2 for D (6 bases). V lost 7 bases, J lost 5 bases, and 18 bases lay in between. The CDR3 totals 14 residues. Germline assignment: CDR1 MNHEY and CDR2 SVGAGI.